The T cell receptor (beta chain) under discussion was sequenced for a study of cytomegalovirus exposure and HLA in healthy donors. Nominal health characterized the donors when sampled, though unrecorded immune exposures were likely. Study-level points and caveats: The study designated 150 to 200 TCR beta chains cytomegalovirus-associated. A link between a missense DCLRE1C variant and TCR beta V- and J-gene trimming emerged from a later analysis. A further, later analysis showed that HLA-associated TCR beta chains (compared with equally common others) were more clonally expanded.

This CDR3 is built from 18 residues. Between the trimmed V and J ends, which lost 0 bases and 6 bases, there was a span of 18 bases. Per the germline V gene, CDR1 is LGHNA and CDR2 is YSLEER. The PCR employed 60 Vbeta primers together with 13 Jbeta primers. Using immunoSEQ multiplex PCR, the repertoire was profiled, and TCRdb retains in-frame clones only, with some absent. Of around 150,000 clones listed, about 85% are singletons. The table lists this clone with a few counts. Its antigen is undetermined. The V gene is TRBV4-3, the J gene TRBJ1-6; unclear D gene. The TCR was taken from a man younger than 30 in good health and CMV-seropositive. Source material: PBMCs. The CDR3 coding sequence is TGCGCCAGCAGCCAAGATCCCCCGGGAGGGCTAACTAATTCACCCCTCCACTTT. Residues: CASSQDPPGGLTNSPLHF.